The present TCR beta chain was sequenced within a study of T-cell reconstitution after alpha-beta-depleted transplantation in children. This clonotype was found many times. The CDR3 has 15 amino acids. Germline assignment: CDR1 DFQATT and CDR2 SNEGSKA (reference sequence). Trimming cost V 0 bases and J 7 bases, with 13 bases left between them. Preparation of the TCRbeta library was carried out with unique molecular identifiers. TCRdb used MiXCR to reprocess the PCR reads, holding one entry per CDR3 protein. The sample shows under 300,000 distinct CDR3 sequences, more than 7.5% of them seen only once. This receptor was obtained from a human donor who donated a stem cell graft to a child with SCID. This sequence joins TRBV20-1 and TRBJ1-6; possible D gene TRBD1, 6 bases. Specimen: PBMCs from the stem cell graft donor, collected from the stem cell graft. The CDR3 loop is CSARDVRQANSPLHF. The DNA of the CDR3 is TGCAGTGCTAGAGATGTCCGACAGGCGAATTCACCCCTCCACTTT.